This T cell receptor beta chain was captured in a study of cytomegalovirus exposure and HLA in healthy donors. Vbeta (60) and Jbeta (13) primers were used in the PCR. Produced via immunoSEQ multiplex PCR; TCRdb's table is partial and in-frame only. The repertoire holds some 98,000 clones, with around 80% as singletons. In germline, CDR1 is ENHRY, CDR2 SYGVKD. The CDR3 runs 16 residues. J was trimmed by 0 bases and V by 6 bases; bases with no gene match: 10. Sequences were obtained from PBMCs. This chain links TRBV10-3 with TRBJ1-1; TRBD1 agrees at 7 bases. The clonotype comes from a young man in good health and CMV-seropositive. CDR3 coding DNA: TGTGCCATCAGGGCAAGGGACAGCAAGATGAACACTGAAGCTTTCTTT. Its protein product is CAIRARDSKMNTEAFF.